This entry describes one T cell receptor (beta chain). This clonotype is regarded as medium-sized (0.01 to 0.1%). Its binding antigen is unknown. Base qualities were left out, and no much larger clone turns up one base away. The treatment or condition label here, explained by the study, means: approximately 9-day PBMC culture with coronavirus spike peptide pools or control peptides (ViraFEST assay). CD4+ T cells from unexposed donors were collected before the COVID-19 pandemic (2011-2018). To expand antigen-specific T cells with peptide pools and then pick out the expanded clonotypes through TCR sequencing, the study relied on the ViraFEST assay. Each well held 2 million to 2.5 million PBMCs cultured with roughly 9.2 ug/ml peptide pools in IMDM containing approximately 5% human AB serum and roughly 9.3 IU/ml IL-2. Half of the culture medium was replaced with fresh IL-2-containing medium on days 3 and 7. CD4+ T cells were isolated after less than twelve days of culture through negative selection using the EasySep CD4+ T cell isolation kit. As cell number allowed, CD4+ T cells from unexposed donors were tested for reactivity to SARS-CoV-2 S and N and to four common cold coronavirus spike pools. PBMCs were separated from whole blood using Ficoll-Paque Plus gradient centrifugation and then either used fresh or cryopreserved at -140C. Culture conditions were generally each tested in triplicate wells. Leukapheresis product for the unexposed donors was purchased commercially.

Looking up the germline V gene (reference sequence) yields CDR1 DFQATT and CDR2 SNEGSKA. V and J are truncated by 6 bases and 0 bases respectively, leaving an intervening sequence of 5 bases. The CDR3 contains 11 residues, cysteine and phenylalanine counted. The entry retains the CDR3 DNA only, 33 bases that are in frame from base 1. The data are from a study of vaccination and CD4 T cells after COVID-19 (dated by TCRdb to between 2021 and 2024). About the investigation overall: The convalescent cohort included six males and four females, with two Hispanic individuals, seven Caucasians, two Asians and one multiracial person. Each participant got two doses of either the Pfizer-BioNTech BNT162b2 vaccine (n=8) or the Moderna mRNA-1273 vaccine (n=2). Post-COVID blood samples from convalescent patients were collected a median of about 110 days after diagnosis, with a range of 35 to 161 days. Post-vaccine blood samples were collected a median of 72 days after the second vaccine dose, ranging from about 14 to 241 days. Culture stimuli were overlapping spike peptide pools from SARS-CoV-2 and from the common cold coronaviruses HCoV-NL63, HCoV-OC43 and HCoV-229E. In control cultures, a CEFX viral epitope pool was used as positive control, an HIV-1 Nef peptide pool was used as negative control, or no peptide was added. In ten to eleven COVID-19 convalescent patients and a few infection-naive healthy vaccine recipients, researchers compared the spike-specific CD4+ TCR repertoire from before mRNA vaccination with the repertoire from after. In an earlier paper using these donors, memory CD4+ T cell crossreactivity between SARS-CoV-2 and common cold coronavirus spike proteins was assessed at the TCR clonotype level. Broad study findings and their caveats: In convalescent patients, a median 86.3% of post-vaccine SARS-CoV-2-reactive clones were detected only after vaccination, suggesting vaccine-specific priming. An increase in the median number of SARS-CoV-2-reactive clonotypes from approximately 21 after infection to 38 after vaccination was observed, but the change was not found to be significant. Of the vaccine-specific clones found in convalescent patients, nearly all (304 of 307) were mono-reactive for SARS-CoV-2 spike instead of being cross-reactive with common cold coronaviruses. Only a relatively small number of convalescent patients were included in the study, and early timepoints following natural infection were not analyzed.

Library creation used PCR. DNA from cultured CD4+ T cells was subjected to TCR sequencing with the Oncomine TCR Beta short-read assay at the Johns Hopkins FTIC core. The QIAamp micro DNA kit was used to extract genomic DNA from the cultured CD4+ T cells. The Oncomine TCR Beta libraries from cultured CD4+ T cells were pooled using unique dual indexes and then sequenced on an Illumina iSeq 100. From the authors' description of their analysis: Non-productive sequences were removed, and CDR3s that did not start with C, did not end with F or W, or were shorter than 7 amino acids were discarded. Antigen-specific clonotypes were identified with the MANAFEST web application by comparing peptide-stimulated wells with reference and other culture wells. For a clone to be called positive, the clone needed an FDR below 0.05, an odds ratio above 5, and a productive frequency above 0.1% in at least two of three replicate wells. A clonotype counted as cross-reactive if it showed significant expansion both in the SARS-CoV-2 spike wells and in at least one common cold coronavirus spike condition. Using R version 3.6.1, CDR3 homology was evaluated through Levenshtein distances (stringdist) along with unrooted phylogenetic trees (ape). TCRdb passed the public sequencing reads through fastp at Q25 and MiXCR, retaining productive beta sequences. Every CDR3 protein is listed once, alongside the most common genes and DNA of its rows. TCRdb assigned the V and J calls; the authors' analysis was not used. The sample table records 6,500 to 9,500 distinct CDR3 sequences; approximately 38% of these occur just once. The biggest ten clones account for 26% of the sample.

The sample consisted of CD4+ T cells from blood, cultured in vitro. This sequence originates from a human donor in good health. The chain was built from TRBV20-1 and TRBJ1-2; the D gene cannot be resolved reliably. The sequenced DNA is TGCAGTGCAGAGTCTAACTATGGCTACACCTTC. It is translated as CSAESNYGYTF.